This T cell receptor beta chain is drawn from a study of identical twins. Overall study results and limits: The study found that models underestimated out-of-frame TCR alpha sharing in monozygotic twins. Insertions were fewer in abundant cord blood beta clonotypes, whereas memory repertoires showed none of this pattern. Twin pairs had excess sharing that was weaker in beta out-of-frame sequences. Out-of-frame alpha sequences shared by twins showed excess low generation probability.

V shed 6 bases and J shed 5 bases, with 19 bases lying between them. The CDR3 covers 15 residues. Germline V lookup: CDR1 WSHSY, CDR2 SAAADI. A remark on this clonotype: What it binds is unknown.

TCRdb reprocessed the 5' RACE reads with MiXCR, giving one entry per CDR3 protein. Here the sample spans 1.5 million to 2 million distinct CDR3 sequences, roughly a third being singletons. Sequencing used cord blood. The J gene is TRBJ1-1, the V gene TRBV10-2; D perhaps matches TRBD1 (5 bases). This clonotype was sampled from a newborn girl in good health. CDR3 region: CASRLTGTQRTEAFF. For the CDR3, the DNA is TGCGCCAGCAGATTAACAGGTACCCAACGTACTGAAGCTTTCTTT.